One sample yielded the 22 T cell receptor beta chains listed below, sequenced in a study of technical replicates of blood from several donors. The table came from immunoSEQ multiplex PCR; TCRdb's copy has only in-frame clones and leaves some out. The sample lists approximately 100,000 clones, about 94% occurring once. Sequenced input: T cells isolated from PBMCs. The receptors were sampled from a human donor in good health.

In its sample, this clone was seen once. The chain employs TRBV4-1 and TRBJ2-5; a possible D gene is TRBD1 (5 bases). CDR3 length: 13 amino acids. In germline, CDR1 is MGHRA, CDR2 YSYEKL. The ends were cut back, 1 base at V and 5 bases at J, with 8 bases in the middle. In DNA form, the CDR3 reads TGCGCCAGCAGCCAAGGGGGCCCGGAGACCCAGTACTTC. It translates to CASSQGGPETQYF.

The chain recombines TRBV16 with TRBJ2-3, with D maybe TRBD2 (5 bases). The germline CDR1 and CDR2 sequences are KGHSY and FQNENV. The CDR3 is 16 residues long. Trimming removed 0 bases from V and 2 bases from J, with 12 bases in between. As DNA, the CDR3 is TGTGCCAGCAGCCAATCTTCTAGCCCCTACACAGATACGCAGTATTTT. Translated: CASSQSSSPYTDTQYF.

The gene calls are TRBV5-4 and TRBJ1-1; TRBD1 matches 10 bases. The CDR3 is 15 amino acids. The germline CDR1 and CDR2 sequences are SGHNT and YYREEE (reference sequence). Unmatched junction bases numbered 5, after V lost 0 bases and J lost 6 bases. CDR3 loop: CASSLEGDRGPEAFF. The CDR3 DNA reads TGTGCCAGCAGCTTGGAGGGGGACAGGGGACCTGAAGCTTTCTTT.

The gene calls are TRBV19 and TRBJ1-2; D perhaps matches TRBD1 (5 bases). V was trimmed by 7 bases and J by 7 bases, leaving 13 bases between them. The CDR3 extends over 12 amino acids. Germline V gene sequence: CDR1 LNHDA, CDR2 SQIVND (reference sequence). The CDR3 region is CASTQGRGGYTF. CDR3 in DNA: TGTGCCAGTACCCAGGGTAGAGGTGGCTACACCTTC.

J is TRBJ2-3 and V is TRBV5-4; 7 nucleotides line up with TRBD2. Trimming removed 2 bases from V and 4 bases from J; junction bases left unmatched: 7. CDR1 is SGHNT and CDR2 is YYREEE in the germline V gene (reference sequence). CDR3 length: 15 amino acids. The CDR3 DNA is TGTGCCAGCAGCTTCGGTCCGACTAGCTCAGATACGCAGTATTTT. Amino acid sequence: CASSFGPTSSDTQYF.

The chain employs TRBV4-1 and TRBJ1-2; no firm D call. CDR1 is MGHRA, CDR2 YSYEKL, per germline. The CDR3 runs 18 residues. Trimming shortened V by 0 bases and J by 4 bases, and 21 bases separated the two germline ends. CDR3 coding DNA: TGCGCCAGCAGCCAAGAGGATTTGGGTACATATAGCGGCTATGGCTACACCTTC. Translation gives CASSQEDLGTYSGYGYTF.

The rearrangement uses TRBV7-8 and TRBJ1-5, with D uncertain. Germline V gene lookup returns CDR1 SGHVS and CDR2 FQNEAQ. The CDR3 contains 13 residues. The V end was cut by 1 base, the J end by 5 bases, with 6 bases between. The CDR3 coding sequence is TGTGCCAGCAGCTTAGTTTCGGATCAGCCCCAGCATTTT. Its protein is CASSLVSDQPQHF. Filled out from reference TRBV7-8 and TRBJ1-5, the complete variable domain reads GAGVSQSPRYKVAKRGQDVALRCDPISGHVSLFWYQQALGQGPEFLTYFQNEAQLDKSGLPSDRFFAERPEGSVSTLKIQRTQQEDSAVYLCASSLVSDQPQHFGDGTRLSIL.

This clone was seen once. V is TRBV10-3 and J is TRBJ1-2; no clear D. V lost 4 bases to trimming and J lost 3 bases, with 15 bases between them. Per the germline V gene, CDR1 is ENHRY and CDR2 is SYGVKD. The CDR3 spans 15 residues. The DNA for the CDR3 is TGTGCCATCAGTGGGCAGGTGACCCGCGACTATGGCTACACCTTC. Translated: CAISGQVTRDYGYTF.

This chain connects TRBV12-5 to TRBJ2-3; a possible D gene is TRBD1 (5 bases). CDR3 length: 17 residues. Germline lookup yields CDR1 LGHNT and CDR2 FRNRAP. Trimming left V 1 base short and J 6 bases short, with 20 bases between. CDR3 protein: CASGLAPLGLLFDTQYF. The CDR3 nucleotides read TGTGCTAGTGGTTTGGCACCGTTGGGGCTCTTATTTGATACGCAGTATTTT.

The V gene is TRBV7-6, the J gene TRBJ2-1, with 8 bases identical to TRBD2. Unmatched junction bases numbered 14, after V lost 4 bases and J lost 6 bases. In germline, CDR1 is SGHVS, CDR2 FNYEAQ. This CDR3 region has 17 residues. The chain's CDR3 is CASSSSASGRIGNEQFF. CDR3 coding DNA: TGTGCCAGCAGCTCAAGCGCAAGCGGGAGAATAGGCAATGAGCAGTTCTTC.

The V and J genes are TRBV5-1 and TRBJ2-1, with TRBD1 identical over 7 bases. J gave up 9 bases and V 4 bases, and 10 bases lay outside the gene matches. The CDR3 extends over 14 amino acids. Germline CDR1 and CDR2: SGHRS and YFSETQ. The CDR3 sequence: CASSPTGSNGEQFF. CDR3 nucleotides: TGCGCCAGCAGCCCGACAGGGTCTAACGGTGAGCAGTTCTTC. The variable domain in full, completed from reference TRBV5-1 and TRBJ2-1, reads KAGVTQTPRYLIKTRGQQVTLSCSPISGHRSVSWYQQTPGQGLQFLFEYFSETQRNKGNFPGRFSGRQFSNSRSEMNVSTLELGDSALYLCASSPTGSNGEQFFGPGTRLTVL.

This chain links TRBV19 with TRBJ2-7; 9 nucleotides align to TRBD1. The CDR3 totals 14 residues. J lost 7 bases, V lost 6 bases, and 10 bases had no gene match. CDR1 LNHDA and CDR2 SQIVND come from the germline V gene (reference sequence). The CDR3 loop is CASRPQGAKAEQYF. CDR3 coding DNA: TGTGCCAGTAGACCACAGGGGGCGAAGGCTGAGCAGTACTTC.

This chain joins TRBV15 and TRBJ2-2, with a tentative D call TRBD1 (6 bases). Looked up from germline, CDR1 is LNHNV and CDR2 is YYDKDF (reference sequence). This CDR3 has 16 amino acids. V was shortened by 5 bases and J by 4 bases, with 17 bases between the two germline ends. CDR3 sequence: CATSGGPGQLTGELFF. CDR3 DNA: TGTGCCACCAGCGGCGGCCCGGGACAACTCACCGGGGAGCTGTTTTTT.

This chain uses TRBV27 with TRBJ2-3, with TRBD2 matching 10 bases. This CDR3 contains 14 residues. The germline gives CDR1 MNHEY, CDR2 SMNVEV (reference sequence). The V segment lost 6 bases and the J segment 0 bases; nucleotides outside the gene matches: 0. CDR3 in amino acids: CASRLAGSTDTQYF. The CDR3 DNA is TGTGCCAGCAGACTAGCGGGGAGCACAGATACGCAGTATTTT.

This chain links TRBV19 with TRBJ2-7; 8 bases are a match to TRBD1. V was clipped by 3 bases and J by 2 bases; unmatched bases: 3. There are 14 residues in the CDR3. Germline V gene lookup returns CDR1 LNHDA and CDR2 SQIVND (reference sequence). The CDR3, as DNA: TGTGCCAGTAGTATCGCGGACAGGGCCTACGAGCAGTACTTC. It specifies CASSIADRAYEQYF. Together with reference TRBV19 and TRBJ2-7, the CDR3 gives the full variable domain: DGGITQSPKYLFRKEGQNVTLSCEQNLNHDAMYWYRQDPGQGLRLIYYSQIVNDFQKGDIAEGYSVSREKKESFPLTVTSAQKNPTAFYLCASSIADRAYEQYFGPGTRLTVT.

CDR3 residues: CATREAGDRDEQFF. The CDR3 DNA is TGTGCCACCCGGGAAGCGGGAGACAGGGATGAGCAGTTCTTC. V and J are TRBV19 and TRBJ2-1, with a possible D match to TRBD2 (8 bases). There are 14 residues in the CDR3. Germline V CDR1 and CDR2: LNHDA, SQIVND (reference sequence). V dropped 10 bases and J dropped 8 bases, with 21 bases sitting between them.

The CDR3 DNA is TGTGCCAGCAGGGAGACAGGGGAAAATGAAAAACTGTTTTTT. It yields the protein CASRETGENEKLFF. V usage is TRBV2 and J usage is TRBJ1-4, with TRBD1 matching over 8 bases. This CDR3 has 14 residues. The germline V gene encodes CDR1 SNHLY and CDR2 FYNNEI. V was pared by 6 bases and J by 5 bases, with 5 bases of the junction left unmatched.

This clone occurred once. The chain is built from TRBV10-1 and TRBJ2-1, with 7 bases that match TRBD1. The CDR3 consists of 16 residues. Germline V gene sequence: CDR1 WNHNN, CDR2 SYGVQD (reference sequence). Unmatched junction bases numbered 11, after V lost 5 bases and J lost 4 bases. In DNA, the CDR3 is TGCGCCAGCAGTACTAAACAGGGGTCCTCTTACAATGAGCAGTTCTTC. Translation: CASSTKQGSSYNEQFF.

The V gene is TRBV7-8, the J gene TRBJ2-5, with TRBD2 matching over 10 bases. The CDR3 covers 16 residues. The germline gives CDR1 SGHVS, CDR2 FQNEAQ. V shed 5 bases and J 1 base; nucleotides not matched to a gene: 7. CDR3 amino acids: CASSELTSGTQETQYF. DNA for the CDR3: TGTGCCAGCAGCGAACTTACTAGCGGGACCCAAGAGACCCAGTACTTC.

A word on this clone: One end of the junction fails to match germline, which may point to a read error. The V gene is TRBV5-1, the J gene TRBJ2-3; D remains ambiguous. CDR1 and CDR2 (germline): SGHRS, YFSETQ. The CDR3 covers 15 residues. CDR3 protein: CASTLLRLGTDTQYF. The CDR3 DNA is TGCGCCAGCACCTTGCTGCGCCTGGGCACAGATACGCAGTATTTT.

CDR3 nucleotides: TGCAGCGTTGAAGAGACAGGGGGGAACTATGGCTACACCTTC. It yields the protein CSVEETGGNYGYTF. The V gene is TRBV29-1, the J gene TRBJ1-2, with 9 bases aligning to TRBD1. With 0 bases clipped from V and 2 bases from J, the junction kept 1 base outside the gene matches. CDR3 size: 14 residues. From germline, CDR1 is SQVTM and CDR2 ANQGSEA.

The CDR3 loop reads CAVTGISSYNEQFF. CDR3 bases: TGTGCCGTTACCGGGATCAGCTCCTACAATGAGCAGTTCTTC. This chain connects TRBV28 to TRBJ2-1, with D perhaps TRBD2 (5 bases). CDR3 length: 14 amino acids. Germline V CDR1 and CDR2: MDHEN, SYDVKM. The V and J ends lost 11 bases and 0 bases respectively, with 14 bases between them.